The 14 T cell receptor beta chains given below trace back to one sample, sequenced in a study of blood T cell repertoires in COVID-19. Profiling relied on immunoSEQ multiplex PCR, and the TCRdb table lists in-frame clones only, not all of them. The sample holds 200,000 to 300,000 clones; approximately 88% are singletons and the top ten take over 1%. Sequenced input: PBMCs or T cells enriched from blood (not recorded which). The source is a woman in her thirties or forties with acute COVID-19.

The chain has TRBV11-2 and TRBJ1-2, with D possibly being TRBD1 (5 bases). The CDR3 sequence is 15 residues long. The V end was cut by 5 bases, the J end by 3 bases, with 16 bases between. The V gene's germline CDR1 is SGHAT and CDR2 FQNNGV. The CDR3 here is CASSTQPTAYYGYTF. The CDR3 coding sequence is TGTGCCAGCAGCACTCAGCCGACAGCCTACTATGGCTACACCTTC. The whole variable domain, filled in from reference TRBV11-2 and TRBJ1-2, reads EAGVAQSPRYKIIEKRQSVAFWCNPISGHATLYWYQQILGQGPKLLIQFQNNGVVDDSQLPKDRFSAERLKGVDSTLKIQPAKLEDSAVYLCASSTQPTAYYGYTFGSGTRLTVV.

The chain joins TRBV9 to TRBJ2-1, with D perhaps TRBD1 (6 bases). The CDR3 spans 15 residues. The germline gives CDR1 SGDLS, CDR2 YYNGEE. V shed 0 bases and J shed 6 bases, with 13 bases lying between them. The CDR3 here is CASSVAGADINEQFF. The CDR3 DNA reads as TGTGCCAGCAGCGTAGCAGGGGCTGATATCAATGAGCAGTTCTTC.

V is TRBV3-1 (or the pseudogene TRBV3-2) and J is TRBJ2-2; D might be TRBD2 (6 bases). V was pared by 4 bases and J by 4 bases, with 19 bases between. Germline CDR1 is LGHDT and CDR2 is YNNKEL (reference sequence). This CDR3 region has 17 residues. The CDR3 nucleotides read TGTGCCAGCAGCCGTACTGGGGATGGGGGACTCACCGGGGAGCTGTTTTTT. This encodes CASSRTGDGGLTGELFF.

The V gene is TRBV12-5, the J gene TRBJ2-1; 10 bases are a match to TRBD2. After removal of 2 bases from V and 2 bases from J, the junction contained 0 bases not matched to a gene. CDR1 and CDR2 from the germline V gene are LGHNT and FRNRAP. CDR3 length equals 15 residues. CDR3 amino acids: CASGLTSGAYNEQFF. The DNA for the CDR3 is TGTGCTAGTGGTTTGACTAGCGGGGCCTACAATGAGCAGTTCTTC.

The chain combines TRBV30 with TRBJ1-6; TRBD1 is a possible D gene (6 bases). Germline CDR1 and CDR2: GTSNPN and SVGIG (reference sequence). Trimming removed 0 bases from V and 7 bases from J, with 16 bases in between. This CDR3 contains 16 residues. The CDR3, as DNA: TGTGCCTGGAGTGTAGGGGGAGGGGCATCGAATTCACCCCTCCACTTT. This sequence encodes CAWSVGGGASNSPLHF.

As DNA, the CDR3 is TGTGCCAGCAGCCCCTTTGGCGGGGAGACCCAGTACTTC. Translating it yields CASSPFGGETQYF. The chain is built from TRBV7-9 and TRBJ2-5; D possibly corresponds to TRBD2 (5 bases). Germline assignment: CDR1 SEHNR and CDR2 FQNEAQ (reference sequence). The length of the CDR3 is 13 residues. Trimming took off 5 bases at V and 5 bases at J, with 12 bases between the two ends.

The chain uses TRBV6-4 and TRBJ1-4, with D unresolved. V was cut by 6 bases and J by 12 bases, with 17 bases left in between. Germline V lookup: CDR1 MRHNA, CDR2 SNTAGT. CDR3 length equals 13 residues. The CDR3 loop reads CASSPREGLELFF. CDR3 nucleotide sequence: TGTGCCAGCAGCCCAAGAGAGGGCTTGGAACTGTTTTTT.

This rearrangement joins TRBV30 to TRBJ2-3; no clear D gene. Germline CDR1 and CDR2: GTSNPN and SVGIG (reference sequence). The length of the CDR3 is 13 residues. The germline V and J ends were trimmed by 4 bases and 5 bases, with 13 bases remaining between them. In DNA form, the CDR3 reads TGTGCCTGGATGCGCCGGAGAGGAGATACGCAGTATTTT. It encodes CAWMRRRGDTQYF.

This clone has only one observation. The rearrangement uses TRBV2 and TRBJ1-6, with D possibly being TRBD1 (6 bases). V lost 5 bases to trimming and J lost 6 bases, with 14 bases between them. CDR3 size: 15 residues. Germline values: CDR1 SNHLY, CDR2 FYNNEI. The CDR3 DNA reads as TGTGCCAGCAGTAGACAGGTCCCGGGTAATTCACCCCTCCACTTT. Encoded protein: CASSRQVPGNSPLHF. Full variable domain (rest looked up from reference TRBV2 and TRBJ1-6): EPEVTQTPSHQVTQMGQEVILRCVPISNHLYFYWYRQILGQKVEFLVSFYNNEISEKSEIFDDQFSVERPDGSNFTLKIRSTKLEDSAMYFCASSRQVPGNSPLHFGNGTRLTVT.

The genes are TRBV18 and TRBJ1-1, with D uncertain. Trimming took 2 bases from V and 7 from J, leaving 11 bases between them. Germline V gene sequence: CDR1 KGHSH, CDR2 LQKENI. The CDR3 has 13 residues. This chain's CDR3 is CASSPSQEIEAFF. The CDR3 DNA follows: TGTGCCAGCTCACCAAGCCAAGAAATTGAAGCTTTCTTT.

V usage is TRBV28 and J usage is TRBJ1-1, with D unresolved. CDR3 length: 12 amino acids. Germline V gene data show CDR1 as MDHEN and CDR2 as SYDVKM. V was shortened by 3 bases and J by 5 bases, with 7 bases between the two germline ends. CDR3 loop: CASSFSSTEAFF. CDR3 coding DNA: TGTGCCAGCAGTTTTTCCAGTACTGAAGCTTTCTTT. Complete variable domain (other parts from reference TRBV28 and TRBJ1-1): DVKVTQSSRYLVKRTGEKVFLECVQDMDHENMFWYRQDPGLGLRLIYFSYDVKMKEKGDIPEGYSVSREKKERFSLILESASTNQTSMYLCASSFSSTEAFFGQGTRLTVV.

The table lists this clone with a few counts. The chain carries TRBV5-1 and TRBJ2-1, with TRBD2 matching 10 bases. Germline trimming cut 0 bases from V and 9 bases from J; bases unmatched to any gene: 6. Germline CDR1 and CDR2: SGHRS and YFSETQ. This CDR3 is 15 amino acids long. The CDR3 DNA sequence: TGCGCCAGCAGCTTGGTACTAGCGGGATCTAGTGAGCAGTTCTTC. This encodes CASSLVLAGSSEQFF.

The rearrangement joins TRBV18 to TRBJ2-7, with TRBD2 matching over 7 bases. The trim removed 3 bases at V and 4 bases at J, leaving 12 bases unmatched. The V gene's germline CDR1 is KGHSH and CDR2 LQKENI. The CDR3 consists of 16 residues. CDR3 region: CASSPKRDLVVYEQYF. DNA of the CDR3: TGTGCCAGCTCACCCAAGCGGGACCTCGTCGTTTACGAGCAGTACTTC.

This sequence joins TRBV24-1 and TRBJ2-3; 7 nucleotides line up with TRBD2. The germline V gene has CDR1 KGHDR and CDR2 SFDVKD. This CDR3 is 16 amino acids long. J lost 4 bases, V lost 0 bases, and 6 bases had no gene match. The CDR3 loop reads CATSDLVAGEADTQYF. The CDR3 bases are TGTGCCACCAGTGATTTGGTTGCGGGAGAGGCAGATACGCAGTATTTT.